The sequence of this T cell receptor beta chain was determined in a study of cytomegalovirus exposure and HLA in healthy donors (dated by TCRdb to the late 2010s). With respect to the entire study: An earlier analysis of roughly 630 of the donors reported about 250 Gb of sequence data and 117 million unique TCR beta sequences from 150 million to 200 million T cells. About 330 gigabases of sequencing data and around 85 million unique TCR sequences made up an early release that covered under 750 HLA-typed donors. Of the 300 to 450 genotyped donors, less than 85% were placed in the genetic ancestry cluster associated with self-reported Caucasian donors. The study aimed to test whether signatures of past pathogen exposure could be identified by cataloging public T cell receptors. Using immunosequencing, the study profiled T cell repertoires from about 650 subjects and related those repertoires to cytomegalovirus serostatus. A separate validation cohort of 90 to 150 different subjects was used in addition to the 666-subject first cohort. High-throughput TCR immunosequencing, statistical association of individual TCRs with disease status, and machine learning were combined to predict cytomegalovirus infection status. A later analysis re-examined previously published TCR beta repertoires from over 500 donors and added high-resolution HLA genotyping to investigate patterns of TCR occurrence. The later analysis used no new phenotypic data to find candidate immune exposures, relying instead on TCR beta sequences and their occurrence across donors. An earlier analysis of about 600 of the donors used high-throughput TCR beta sequencing to judge whether each TCR beta V gene segment behaved as functional or pseudogenic. Donor age, sex, ethnicity and CMV serostatus were compiled alongside the repertoire data. Genome-wide SNP genotypes for about 65% of the 666 donors were used in a later genetic analysis, which treated that subset as a discovery cohort. All discovery cohort repertoires had been generated using a single sequencing platform. HLA typing included class I and class II loci at four-digit resolution. The number of typed donors differed by locus: about 620-640 for A, B, C, DRB1 and DQB1; approximately 540 for DQA1; approximately 600 for DPA1; and around 450 for DPB1. Roughly five DR-DQ haplotypes were handled as single units for association and clustering because linkage in the cohort was strong. Across some 400 genotyped donors of the cohort, an average of approximately 240,000 unique TCR beta nucleotide sequences per donor were sequenced, and 15% to 20% of those sequences were non-productive. Study-level results and caveats: The only immune exposure information available for the cohort was CMV serostatus. Correlated functional status among segregating V segments might reflect linkage disequilibrium, but an unknown experimental factor could not be ruled out. When HLA alleles, especially DR and DQ, strongly co-occurred, TCR associations were difficult to assign to individual alleles. The cohort was sequenced for TCR beta chains only, and without alpha or paired-chain data the features that could be detected were limited. The classifier was reported to diagnose cytomegalovirus status with high specificity and sensitivity in both the original and validation cohorts. Three of the identified cytomegalovirus-associated TCR beta chains were confirmed in vitro to be specific for cytomegalovirus antigens. A further reported finding was that TCR beta sequences accurately predicted the HLA-A and HLA-B alleles for most subjects in the first cohort. In an earlier analysis of some 550 of the donors, most TCR beta V segments were observed in productive rearrangements about 87% or about 30% of the time, broadly matching IMGT annotations. A later genetic analysis associated a missense DCLRE1C variant with V-gene and J-gene trimming of TCR beta chains, and an independent cohort replicated the association. While some public TCRs were present in many individuals, most TCR sequences turned up only very rarely across donors. The authors suggested that the approach could potentially be generalized to other disease states and immunological phenotypes. A group of highly shared sequence variants was considered likely to be a technical artifact of the sequencing pipeline. According to a later analysis, most CMV-associated TCR beta chains appeared to be HLA-restricted, and the HLA associations seemed to be driven largely by CMV exposure. Because counts were too low, about 18 rarely observed V segments, including chromosome 9 orphons, were left out of the earlier analysis of some 640 of the donors. In a later analysis, several top co-occurrence clusters were reported to appear linked to parvovirus B19, influenza, CMV and Epstein-Barr virus. In a later analysis, more than 15,000 TCR beta sequences were associated with specific HLA alleles at a false discovery rate of 0.05. The study gave a list of some 150 TCR beta chains associated with cytomegalovirus. HLA typing was unavailable for some donors at each locus, so association tests used only the typed subset. A later analysis found that HLA-associated TCR beta chains were more clonally expanded and had lower generation probabilities than equally common non-associated chains. Sequencing depth was assumed to be roughly uniform across donors in the presence/absence analyses, though that assumption may not hold. Some IMGT-functional V segments, including TRBV6-2 and TRBV6-3, could not be told apart with the 87-base-pair reads, so those segments were excluded. According to a later genetic analysis, donors in an Asian-associated ancestry cluster had fewer N-insertions in productive TCRs than the roughly 670-donor mean. A later analysis found that TCR association rates varied across HLA loci, with DRB1 alleles showing the most associated TCRs and HLA-C alleles the fewest.

Library prep was done by the immunoSEQ multiplex PCR assay. The multiplex PCR relied on a mix of 60 forward primers for TCR Vbeta segments and 13 reverse primers for TCR Jbeta segments. A multiplex PCR assay on genomic DNA amplified the CDR3 region of rearranged TCR beta genes. The amplified TCR beta libraries were sequenced on the Illumina HiSeq System as 87-base-pair reads. The original pipeline was this. A later analysis counted approximately 76 million unique TCR beta chains across the 666 repertoires, and around 12 million of these chains were shared by at least two donors. To remove PCR and sequencing errors, raw reads were error-corrected and collapsed into unique sequences using a nearest-neighbor algorithm that merged closely related sequences. CDR3 sequences were aligned to IMGT reference sequences to assign V, D and J gene segments. For a sequence to be retained, a match of at least six nucleotides was required to both a V gene segment and a J gene segment. Rearrangements were classified as productive when the CDR3 lacked stop codons and remained in frame with V and J, and all other rearrangements were classified as non-productive. CDR3 was defined by IMGT convention, running from the second conserved V-encoded cysteine to the conserved J-encoded phenylalanine. The earlier analysis of fewer than 700 of the donors excluded sequences that lacked an unambiguous match to a single V gene segment. In an earlier analysis of more than 500 of the donors, a V segment was called functional when productive rearrangements were above 56.7%, and segregating when the standard deviation between donors exceeded 5%. A statistical classification framework was developed to diagnose cytomegalovirus status using the catalog of TCR beta chain sequences. V and J gene assignment, in a later analysis, came from comparing TCR nucleotide sequences with IMGT/GENE-DB human TR gene sequences. A later analysis assigned CDR3 sequences and most-parsimonious VDJ recombination scenarios with the TCRdist pipeline. In a later analysis, every TCR beta chain was defined by the combination of its CDR3 amino acid sequence and its V-gene family, and reads without a unique V-gene family were dropped. To address suspected cross-contamination and a sequencing artifact, a later analysis removed a few hundred highly shared, low-generation-probability nucleotide sequences. For each public chain, a later analysis derived a clonal expansion index from normalized ranks of inferred template counts within each repertoire. A later analysis computed generation probabilities with a VDJ recombination model fitted to out-of-frame rearrangements, and checked the results against IGoR. A later analysis scored TCR-TCR, TCR-HLA and TCR-CMV co-occurrence with hypergeometric tests, applying a repertoire-size bias correction to TCR pairs. A later analysis estimated false discovery rates by permuting HLA or CMV assignments 20 times. In a later analysis, co-occurring TCRs were grouped using DBSCAN, with TCRdist sequence similarity added in when clustering inside HLA-allele-positive subsets. Repertoires with fewer than 30,000 or more than 120,000 public chains, plus five repertoires with anomalous nucleotide sharing, were excluded from co-occurrence clustering. Drawn from immuneACCESS, this table holds only the in-frame rearrangements with V and J called that TCRdb kept. Clones are partly lost; checked studies trace under half to an unresolved V gene and leave the rest unexplained. V, J and clone size are taken as reported in that table, and D and trimming were inferred from the DNA itself. The sample table holds some 120,000 clones, of which about 70% were seen once. Of the sample, roughly 0.92% is held by the ten largest clones.

Turning to this clone: Its antigen remains undetermined. No clone much larger than this one lies a single base away; base qualities are absent.

The cohort consisted of some 730 healthy bone marrow donors. At the time of sampling, all cohort members were nominally healthy, though unrecorded immune exposures were likely present. The donor tested CMV seronegative, placing the donor among the roughly 350 seronegative members of the cohort. Every donor gave a peripheral blood sample, and the peripheral blood mononuclear cells from that sample were used for TCR beta sequencing. Genomic DNA was extracted from the blood cell samples with the Qiagen DNeasy Blood Extraction Kit. The CDR3 runs 15 residues from the cysteine to the phenylalanine. The only DNA kept is the CDR3, 45 bases in frame from the first base. The germline V gene (reference sequence) gives CDR1 as MNHNY and CDR2 as SVGAGI. At the junction V is shortened by 0 bases and J by 0 bases; bases outside the gene matches: 1.

Recombination connected TRBV6-6 to TRBJ1-2; 7 nucleotides in the junction match TRBD1. The source material was PBMCs. The clonotype was recovered from a woman under 40 in good health and CMV-seronegative. Here the CDR3 is given as CASSYSTGTNYGYTF. The sequence in DNA is TGTGCCAGCAGTTACTCGACAGGGACTAACTATGGCTACACCTTC.